This is a list of T cell receptor beta chains from one sample in a study of blood T cell repertoires in COVID-19. The data were produced by immunoSEQ multiplex PCR, yet TCRdb's version contains in-frame clones alone and is incomplete. This sample has some 120,000 clones; roughly 83% occur once, and the top ten carry approximately 5.3%. The sequencing sample was made of peripheral blood. These receptors were collected from a human donor in a cohort sampled during active COVID-19. Both conserved end residues are part of each CDR3. The order of the fields is V gene, J gene, CDR3 protein.

TRBV18	TRBJ2-7	CASSPTPGLAFDEQYF
TRBV28	TRBJ1-2	CASRTGTGRDWGYTF
TRBV18	TRBJ2-3	CASSGPGTGVFPDTQYF
TRBV28	TRBJ1-4	CASSQDRGATNEKLFF
TRBV5-1	TRBJ2-3	CASSGTLTGVGTDTQYF
TRBV28	TRBJ1-2	CASSLRDGYTF
TRBV27	TRBJ1-2	CASSVKTGDGYTF
TRBV18	TRBJ2-1	CASSPMTSGRSIEQFF
TRBV28	TRBJ1-1	CAILNRGLNTEAFF
TRBV5-1	TRBJ2-7	CASSLLAGEYEQYF
TRBV11-2	TRBJ2-7	CASSWNTGTGGIYEQYF
TRBV28	TRBJ1-2	CASSPGDRGYGYTF
TRBV19	TRBJ1-4	CASSRGSTNEKLFF
TRBV19	TRBJ2-1	CASSLATSSYNEQFF
TRBV9	TRBJ1-6	CASSVSRGSSPLHF
TRBV19	TRBJ1-4	CASSLDKATNEKLFF
TRBV7-9	TRBJ1-5	CASSDQGAQPQHF
TRBV19	TRBJ2-7	CASSIPYEQYF
TRBV7-2	TRBJ2-5	CASSLAGTSGRRYIAEETQYF
TRBV7-9	TRBJ1-6	CASSLTGETALHF
TRBV7-6	TRBJ2-1	CASSPTPLSPATSYNEQFF
TRBV5-1	TRBJ2-5	CASSLQETQYF
TRBV28	TRBJ2-7	CASSDWTSGSSYEQYF
TRBV28	TRBJ1-5	CASNTDRGNQPQHF
TRBV11-3	TRBJ2-1	CASSLDSMENEQFF
TRBV28	TRBJ2-7	CASSLGTADEQYF
TRBV27	TRBJ2-2	CASSFSSTGELFF
TRBV28	TRBJ1-2	CASRGQGGFDGYTF
TRBV3-1/TRBV3-2	TRBJ1-5	CASSQDPTSRGPQHF
TRBV10-2	TRBJ2-1	CASSGIAGTQTYNEQFF
TRBV30	TRBJ1-2	CAWRGDRNYGYTF
TRBV4-1	TRBJ2-3	CASSQERPGLAGTDTQYF
TRBV6-1	TRBJ1-2	CASSEGGQGARGYTF
TRBV7-2	TRBJ1-1	CASRSGGGSTEAFF
TRBV7-2	TRBJ2-1	CASSLQRNEQFF
TRBV7-2	TRBJ2-7	CASSLKGAGYEQYF
TRBV24-1	TRBJ2-5	CATSDYGTVETQYF
TRBV4-3	TRBJ2-6	CASSQGTGTGANVLTF
TRBV18	TRBJ2-1	CASSPPTAGGPEVNEQFF
TRBV3-1/TRBV3-2	TRBJ2-3	CATRLSGSADTQYF
TRBV5-1	TRBJ1-4	CASSFGSAEDEKLFF
TRBV5-4	TRBJ1-1	CASSRDRLSAFF